These T cell receptor beta chains were read from a single sample in a study of blood T cells in healthy people across ages. Each CDR3 protein is one row after TCRdb ran MiXCR on the 5' RACE reads. The sample records hundreds of thousands of distinct CDR3 sequences, 20% to 25% being singletons. Material: blood. Source of these receptors: a man between 70 and 80 years old in good health. CDR3s include the opening cysteine and the closing phenylalanine or tryptophan. D genes are given only for firm matches. Part of the rows lack a size; the others show once, few, many or a class for expanded clones.

v_call: TRBV5-6; j_call: TRBJ2-4; d_call: TRBD1; clone_size: many; cdr3_aa: CASSSVDRTTDAKNIQYF; cdr3_nt: TGTGCCAGCAGCTCGGTGGACAGGACAACCGATGCCAAAAACATTCAGTACTTC
v_call: TRBV5-4; j_call: TRBJ2-1; d_call: .; clone_size: .; cdr3_aa: CASSTYLATKDNEQFF; cdr3_nt: TGTGCCAGCAGCACCTATCTAGCGACCAAAGACAATGAGCAGTTCTTC
v_call: TRBV20-1; j_call: TRBJ2-3; d_call: TRBD1; clone_size: few; cdr3_aa: CSARRTGTAKGKDTQYF; cdr3_nt: TGCAGTGCTAGACGAACCGGGACAGCCAAGGGGAAAGATACGCAGTATTTT
v_call: TRBV7-8; j_call: TRBJ2-2; d_call: .; clone_size: few; cdr3_aa: CASSWGAGELFF; cdr3_nt: TGTGCCAGCAGCTGGGGCGCCGGGGAGCTGTTTTTT
v_call: TRBV20-1; j_call: TRBJ2-7; d_call: TRBD2; clone_size: .; cdr3_aa: CSARDRTSGRGSYEQYF; cdr3_nt: TGCAGTGCTAGAGATCGGACTAGCGGGAGGGGGTCCTACGAGCAGTACTTC
v_call: TRBV12-3/TRBV12-4; j_call: TRBJ2-7; d_call: .; clone_size: .; cdr3_aa: CASSARRAYEQYF; cdr3_nt: TGTGCCAGCAGTGCGCGCCGGGCCTACGAGCAGTACTTC
v_call: TRBV5-1; j_call: TRBJ2-5; d_call: .; clone_size: .; cdr3_aa: CASSPVDGQETQYF; cdr3_nt: TGCGCCAGCAGCCCGGTGGATGGGCAAGAGACCCAGTACTTC
v_call: TRBV10-2; j_call: TRBJ2-5; d_call: .; clone_size: .; cdr3_aa: CASSEFAGETQYF; cdr3_nt: TGCGCCAGCAGTGAGTTTGCGGGAGAGACCCAGTACTTC
v_call: TRBV7-3; j_call: TRBJ2-3; d_call: .; clone_size: few; cdr3_aa: CASSLNADTQYF; cdr3_nt: TGTGCCAGCAGCTTAAACGCAGATACGCAGTATTTT
v_call: TRBV20-1; j_call: TRBJ2-1; d_call: TRBD2; clone_size: .; cdr3_aa: CGSYRSGKVDEQFF; cdr3_nt: TGCGGGAGTTACCGTAGCGGGAAGGTGGATGAGCAGTTCTTC
v_call: TRBV12-3/TRBV12-4; j_call: TRBJ2-7; d_call: .; clone_size: .; cdr3_aa: CASSLSVWEQYF; cdr3_nt: TGTGCCAGCAGTCTTAGCGTTTGGGAGCAGTACTTC
v_call: TRBV24-1; j_call: TRBJ2-2; d_call: .; clone_size: .; cdr3_aa: CATTGNTGELFF; cdr3_nt: TGTGCCACCACCGGGAACACCGGGGAGCTGTTTTTT
v_call: TRBV6-5; j_call: TRBJ2-7; d_call: TRBD1; clone_size: few; cdr3_aa: CASSYTNSGTGLYEQYF; cdr3_nt: TGTGCCAGCAGTTACACTAATTCCGGGACAGGGCTCTACGAGCAGTACTTC
v_call: TRBV19; j_call: TRBJ2-2; d_call: TRBD2; clone_size: .; cdr3_aa: CASSHSGLAGIRELFF; cdr3_nt: TGTGCCAGTAGTCACTCGGGACTAGCGGGAATCAGGGAGCTGTTTTTT
v_call: TRBV14; j_call: TRBJ2-2; d_call: .; clone_size: few; cdr3_aa: CASSRPTGNTGELFF; cdr3_nt: TGTGCCAGCAGCCGACCGACTGGGAACACCGGGGAGCTGTTTTTT
v_call: TRBV5-6; j_call: TRBJ2-1; d_call: .; clone_size: few; cdr3_aa: CASDSGPPHNEQFF; cdr3_nt: TGTGCCAGCGACAGCGGGCCACCTCACAATGAGCAGTTCTTC
v_call: TRBV5-1; j_call: TRBJ2-2; d_call: .; clone_size: few; cdr3_aa: CASSVWDGQTTGELFF; cdr3_nt: TGCGCCAGCAGCGTCTGGGACGGACAAACAACCGGGGAGCTGTTTTTT
v_call: TRBV7-8; j_call: TRBJ1-3; d_call: TRBD1; clone_size: .; cdr3_aa: CASSLERGTGRGNTIYF; cdr3_nt: TGTGCCAGCAGCTTAGAGCGAGGGACAGGGAGGGGAAACACCATATATTTT
v_call: TRBV5-1; j_call: TRBJ2-1; d_call: .; clone_size: many; cdr3_aa: CASSLGTSTYNEQFF; cdr3_nt: TGCGCCAGCAGCTTGGGGACTTCTACCTACAATGAGCAGTTCTTC
v_call: TRBV9; j_call: TRBJ1-6; d_call: TRBD1; clone_size: .; cdr3_aa: CASSSRQGANSPLHF; cdr3_nt: TGTGCCAGCAGCTCGCGACAGGGGGCTAATTCACCCCTCCACTTT
v_call: TRBV9; j_call: TRBJ2-3; d_call: TRBD2; clone_size: .; cdr3_aa: CASSVLTSGRDTQYF; cdr3_nt: TGTGCCAGCAGCGTATTGACTAGCGGGAGGGATACGCAGTATTTT
v_call: TRBV12-3/TRBV12-4; j_call: TRBJ2-1; d_call: TRBD2; clone_size: .; cdr3_aa: CASSQGLAGQGGFF; cdr3_nt: TGTGCCAGCAGTCAGGGACTAGCGGGACAAGGGGGGTTCTTC
v_call: TRBV18; j_call: TRBJ1-2; d_call: .; clone_size: .; cdr3_aa: CASSPGGLDGYTF; cdr3_nt: TGTGCCAGCTCACCTGGGGGTTTGGATGGCTACACCTTC
v_call: TRBV6-6; j_call: TRBJ1-1; d_call: .; clone_size: .; cdr3_aa: CASQKLGNTEAFF; cdr3_nt: TGTGCCAGCCAAAAGTTAGGGAACACTGAAGCTTTCTTT
v_call: TRBV29-1; j_call: TRBJ1-1; d_call: .; clone_size: few; cdr3_aa: CSVAQDGGTEAFF; cdr3_nt: TGCAGCGTTGCACAAGACGGGGGAACTGAAGCTTTCTTT
v_call: TRBV6-6; j_call: TRBJ1-2; d_call: TRBD1; clone_size: few; cdr3_aa: CASSSLDRDPYGYTF; cdr3_nt: TGTGCCAGCAGTTCCCTGGACAGGGATCCCTATGGCTACACCTTC
v_call: TRBV20-1; j_call: TRBJ2-1; d_call: .; clone_size: few; cdr3_aa: CSAIGTAGSSYNEQFF; cdr3_nt: TGCAGTGCTATAGGGACCGCGGGTAGCTCCTACAATGAGCAGTTCTTC
v_call: TRBV2; j_call: TRBJ2-1; d_call: .; clone_size: few; cdr3_aa: CASSERQYNEQFF; cdr3_nt: TGTGCCAGCAGTGAGAGGCAATACAATGAGCAGTTCTTC
v_call: TRBV7-3; j_call: TRBJ2-7; d_call: TRBD1; clone_size: few; cdr3_aa: CASSPDGQVPYEQYF; cdr3_nt: TGTGCCAGCAGCCCAGACGGACAGGTGCCCTACGAGCAGTACTTC
v_call: TRBV9; j_call: TRBJ2-1; d_call: TRBD1; clone_size: .; cdr3_aa: CASSVANDRVNEQFF; cdr3_nt: TGTGCCAGCAGCGTAGCAAACGACAGGGTTAATGAGCAGTTCTTC
v_call: TRBV2; j_call: TRBJ1-3; d_call: .; clone_size: .; cdr3_aa: CASTGLTSSGNTIYF; cdr3_nt: TGTGCCAGCACCGGACTGACAAGCTCTGGAAACACCATATATTTT
v_call: TRBV3-1; j_call: TRBJ2-1; d_call: .; clone_size: .; cdr3_aa: CASSLRSSVEQFF; cdr3_nt: TGTGCCAGCAGCCTTCGAAGTTCAGTTGAGCAGTTCTTC